This passage covers 10 T cell receptor beta chains from one sample sequenced in a study of blood T cells in healthy people across ages. Primers used in a second PCR of about 6 to 11 cycles were a sample-barcoded 5' primer and a J-beta primer mix. TCRdb independently ran MiXCR on the 5' RACE reads; one entry per CDR3 protein. Of around 750,000 distinct CDR3 sequences in the sample, around half were seen once. The material sequenced was blood. These receptors all come from a man at least 80 years old in good health.

The chain links TRBV11-2 to TRBJ2-5; a weak D match, TRBD1 (6 bases). The CDR3 is made up of 16 amino acids. V was cut by 7 bases and J by 9 bases, with 27 bases left in between. Per germline, CDR1 SGHAT and CDR2 FQNNGV. The CDR3 DNA reads TGTGCCAGCACCAGTAGACAGGCGCCACAGGGAGTGTCCCAGTACTTC. This codes for CASTSRQAPQGVSQYF. Combining the CDR3 with reference TRBV11-2 and TRBJ2-5 gives the whole variable domain EAGVAQSPRYKIIEKRQSVAFWCNPISGHATLYWYQQILGQGPKLLIQFQNNGVVDDSQLPKDRFSAERLKGVDSTLKIQPAKLEDSAVYLCASTSRQAPQGVSQYFGPGTRLLVL.

This clonotype has only a few counts. This rearrangement joins TRBV27 to TRBJ2-7, with 8 bases matching TRBD2. The J segment lost 5 bases and the V segment lost 5 bases, leaving 11 bases of the junction unmatched. The CDR3 length is 15 residues. CDR1 and CDR2 from the germline V gene are MNHEY and SMNVEV (reference sequence). CDR3 residues: CASSPPGGRKDEQYF. CDR3 bases: TGTGCCAGCAGTCCTCCGGGCGGGAGGAAAGACGAGCAGTACTTC.

This chain's CDR3 is CSVEEDLGQPQHF. CDR3 sequence (DNA): TGCAGCGTTGAAGAAGACCTAGGACAGCCCCAGCATTTT. The gene calls are TRBV29-1 and TRBJ1-5; unclear D gene. Trimming took off 0 bases at V and 7 bases at J, with 10 bases between the two ends. The V gene's germline CDR1 is SQVTM and CDR2 ANQGSEA. The CDR3 loop spans 13 amino acids. Complete variable domain (other parts from reference TRBV29-1 and TRBJ1-5): SAVISQKPSRDICQRGTSLTIQCQVDSQVTMMFWYRQQPGQSLTLIATANQGSEATYESGFVIDKFPISRPNLTFSTLTVSNMSPEDSSIYLCSVEEDLGQPQHFGDGTRLSIL.

The chain employs TRBV5-4 and TRBJ2-7; D might be TRBD2 (5 bases). The DNA matches TRBJ2-4 better at its end, which makes the J call doubtful. Germline loops: CDR1 SGHNT, CDR2 YYREEE (reference sequence). The CDR3 totals 16 residues. CDR3: CASTSGRGSADSIQYF. CDR3 DNA: TGTGCCAGCACCTCGGGAAGAGGTAGCGCTGACTCCATTCAGTACTTC.

The V and J genes are TRBV6-6 and TRBJ2-3; D is possibly TRBD1 (6 bases). Germline V CDR1 and CDR2: MNHNY, SVGAGI (reference sequence). V was shortened by 4 bases and J by 14 bases, with 25 bases between the two germline ends. CDR3 length equals 15 residues. CDR3 coding DNA: TGTGCCAGCAGTTTCCTCAGGGGCGGGCACAGATACGCGTATTTT. It encodes CASSFLRGGHRYAYF.

This chain connects TRBV19 to TRBJ2-4; 7 bases align to TRBD2. The J call may be wrong; the DNA end is better matched by TRBJ2-7. This CDR3 contains 12 residues. Germline loops: CDR1 LNHDA, CDR2 SQIVND (reference sequence). The chain's CDR3 is CASSGDYYEQYF. The CDR3 DNA is TGTGCCAGTAGTGGGGACTACTACGAGCAGTACTTC.

The chain is built from TRBV12-3 or TRBV12-4 and TRBJ2-1; TRBD1 might be the D (6 bases). CDR3 length: 12 amino acids. With 5 bases removed from V and 7 bases from J, the gap between germline ends came to 9 bases. The DNA for the CDR3 is TGTGCCAGCAGTCCAGGGGTAAATGAGCAGTTCTTC. Translating gives CASSPGVNEQFF.

V gene TRBV6-1 combines with J gene TRBJ2-5; D might be TRBD2 (6 bases). The DNA end lines up better with TRBJ2-7; the J call may be wrong. The CDR3 length is 13 residues. Germline CDR1 MNHNS, CDR2 SASEGT. CDR3 residues: CASSGRGTYEQYF. DNA of the CDR3: TGTGCCAGCAGTGGCCGGGGGACCTACGAGCAGTACTTC.

The chain carries TRBV5-6 and TRBJ2-7, with D possibly matching TRBD2 (6 bases). V was trimmed by 0 bases and J by 0 bases, leaving 13 bases between them. The CDR3 loop spans 16 amino acids. Germline CDR1 SGHDT, CDR2 YYEEEE. CDR3 region: CASSLDGGRPSYEQYF. The CDR3 DNA reads TGTGCCAGCAGCTTGGATGGTGGGAGGCCCTCCTACGAGCAGTACTTC. Supplemented by reference TRBV5-6 and TRBJ2-7, the full variable domain reads DAGVTQSPTHLIKTRGQQVTLRCSPKSGHDTVSWYQQALGQGPQFIFQYYEEEERQRGNFPDRFSGHQFPNYSSELNVNALLLGDSALYLCASSLDGGRPSYEQYFGPGTRLTVT.

The chain recombines TRBV2 with TRBJ1-2; D gene uncertain. CDR1 and CDR2 (germline): SNHLY, FYNNEI. The CDR3 extends over 13 amino acids. Trimming took off 2 bases at V and 6 bases at J, with 10 bases between the two ends. The CDR3 region is CASSEREVDGYTF. CDR3 nucleotides: TGTGCCAGCAGTGAACGTGAGGTGGATGGCTACACCTTC.